This entry is about one TCR beta chain. Which antigen it targets is not known. No base quality information exists; no much larger clone differs at one position. CEF-cultured naive and memory CD4+ T cell DNA received survey-level immunoSEQ TCR-beta sequencing. For the original study's pipeline: During preprocessing, nonproductive sequences were removed, as were CDR3s that did not start with C, did not end with F or W, or were shorter than 7 amino acids. The MANAFEST web app was used to call antigen-specific clonotypes on the basis of expansion compared with the reference and with other culture wells. To be counted as positive, a clone had to show significant expansion compared with the reference culture, at an FDR below 0.05, in 2 of 3 replicate wells. A further requirement for positive clones was significant expansion compared with all other tandem wells, along with an odds ratio above 5. Cultured and uncultured naive and memory CD4+ repertoires were searched for CDR3s previously identified as spike- and CEF-reactive. CDR3 homology was measured as pairwise Levenshtein distance, computed with the stringdist R package after trimming three terminal residues from each end. TCRdb obtained this table from immuneACCESS and retained in-frame rearrangements with V and J assigned. These tables miss some clones; where compared with another copy, unresolved V genes account for less than half of the shortfall, and the remainder is unexplained. That table is the source of V, J and clone size, and D and trimming were worked out from the DNA. The sample includes about 37,000 clones, with 82% observed a single time. In total, the top ten clones hold approximately 4.5% of the sample.

This sample is drawn from a study of CD4 T cells in relation to SARS-CoV-2 and coronaviruses (dated by TCRdb to the early 2020s). Looking at the study overall: In the ViraFEST assay, PBMCs were cultured with antigen for around eleven days, after which TCR beta CDR3s were sequenced to identify antigen-specific clonal expansions. The Adaptive Biotechnologies TCR-sequencing kit was used for samples from a few pre-COVID donors and for the naive versus memory experiments, whereas the other data were Illumina-based. Shared crossreactive spike epitopes were mapped to their HLA restriction using patient-derived lymphoblastoid cell lines. A median age of around 38 years, with a range of roughly 20 to 75 years, was recorded for the full convalescent cohort of about a dozen patients. At the level of individual TCR clonotypes, the study evaluated whether memory CD4+ T cells crossreact between the spike proteins of SARS-CoV-2 and those of common cold coronaviruses. A different TCR-beta assay, based on Illumina, was used to sequence expansion assays from other donors in the study. Among the roughly twelve convalescent patients, 8 males and 4 females were included, and two of the subjects were Hispanic.

The investigation overall reported the following: Pre-pandemic and post-infection samples were not both contributed by any donor, so tracing of the source of pre-existing responses was limited. Memory CD4+ clonotypes crossrecognizing SARS-CoV-2 and at least one common cold coronavirus spike were found in around 59% of donors. Small numbers of patients and of tested TCRs limited the study. Significantly weaker SARS-CoV-2-driven expansion was shown by crossreactive clones than by monoreactive clones, consistent with antigenic imprinting. Crossreactivity analysis was centred on spike protein, so crossreactivity against other viral proteins was not assessed. Sequencing of naive versus memory cells indicated that the assay detects memory recall responses, not primary responses primed during culture.

Naive and memory CD4+ T cells were separated from cryopreserved PBMCs by CD4 enrichment followed by EasySep naive CD4+ T cell enrichment. Sorted naive or memory CD4+ T cells (roughly 9.7 x 10^4) were grown at a 1:1 ratio with T cell-depleted PBMCs and CEF peptides for less than 12 days. Triplicate replicate wells were generally used for each peptide culture condition. Ficoll-Paque PLUS gradient centrifugation was used to isolate PBMCs from leukapheresis product or whole blood. PBMCs were either cryopreserved at -140 degrees C or used fresh in the expansion assay. The QIAamp Micro DNA Kit was used to extract genomic DNA from the CD4+ T cells. The sequence was collected from an adult with COVID-19. Sequencing input: naive CD4+ T cells from PBMCs, cultured in vitro. Explained via the paper, the cell subset or site label denotes: naive CD4+ T cells isolated by negative enrichment.

The DNA is as follows: TGTGCCAGCAGTGAAGCGAGGGCGGTTAATGAAAAACTGTTTTTT. Its protein is CASSEARAVNEKLFF. The chain joins TRBV2 to TRBJ1-4; the D gene identity is not certain. V lost 0 bases and J lost 4 bases; the stretch between them is 9 bases long. Looking up the germline V gene yields CDR1 SNHLY and CDR2 FYNNEI. Including the terminal cysteine and phenylalanine, the CDR3 comprises 15 residues. The CDR3 DNA has 45 bases and is translated from base 1.